The 26 T cell receptor beta chains presented below share a single source sample, sequenced in a study of blood T cells in healthy people across ages. A second about 6 to 12 cycle PCR used barcoded and J-beta primers. TCRdb re-derived calls from the 5' RACE reads in MiXCR, one entry per CDR3 protein. In the table there are about 690,000 distinct CDR3 sequences, 40% to 45% of which are singletons. The sample was blood. These receptors all stem from a man older than 75 in good health.

The chain has TRBV3-1 and TRBJ1-1; 8 positions match TRBD1. V shed 5 bases, J shed 2 bases, and the junction held 7 bases outside the gene matches. Germline CDR1 is LGHDT and CDR2 is YNNKEL (reference sequence). CDR3 length: 15 residues. The CDR3 DNA sequence: TGTGCCAGCAGCGAAACAGGGGGGCCTAACACTGAAGCTTTCTTT. It encodes CASSETGGPNTEAFF.

This clonotype was seen more than once but under ten times. The chain has TRBV3-1 and TRBJ2-3; 8 positions agree with TRBD2. J was trimmed by 5 bases and V by 4 bases; bases with no gene match: 5. Germline CDR1 reads LGHDT; CDR2 reads YNNKEL (reference sequence). This CDR3 has 14 residues. CDR3 loop: CASSPNLAGDTQYF. The CDR3 region has the DNA TGTGCCAGCAGCCCTAACCTAGCGGGAGATACGCAGTATTTT.

This clonotype has just a few counts. The gene calls are TRBV24-1 and TRBJ2-1; 9 bases align to TRBD1. The CDR3 covers 21 residues. Trimming took 3 bases from V and 8 from J; bases not matched to a gene: 25. In germline, CDR1 is KGHDR, CDR2 SFDVKD. The CDR3, as DNA: TGTGCCACCAGTGATCCTCGTGGACAGGGGTGGGCTAGCCCATCTGGGGATGAGCAGTTCTTC. Translation gives CATSDPRGQGWASPSGDEQFF.

Notes on this clonotype: Lacking the conserved final phenylalanine or tryptophan, this CDR3 likely reflects a read error. V gene TRBV7-2 combines with J gene TRBJ2-7, with D tentatively TRBD1 or TRBD2 (5 bases each). The CDR3 is 15 residues long. CDR1 SGHTA and CDR2 FQGNSA come from the germline V gene. Trimming left V 5 bases short and J 9 bases short, with 23 bases between. CDR3 nucleotide sequence: TGTGCCAGCAGCGCAACGGGACGGGGTTCCTCCGGGCAGTACTTA. This encodes CASSATGRGSSGQYL.

This chain uses TRBV5-1 with TRBJ2-5; D is possibly TRBD2 (5 bases). The CDR3 contains 13 residues. V lost 4 bases and J lost 5, with 12 bases in between. Germline-derived CDR1 and CDR2 are SGHRS and YFSETQ. This CDR3 is CASSTEERETQYF. The CDR3 nucleotides read TGCGCCAGCAGCACCGAGGAGCGGGAGACCCAGTACTTC. Full variable domain (remainder filled in from reference TRBV5-1 and TRBJ2-5): KAGVTQTPRYLIKTRGQQVTLSCSPISGHRSVSWYQQTPGQGLQFLFEYFSETQRNKGNFPGRFSGRQFSNSRSEMNVSTLELGDSALYLCASSTEERETQYFGPGTRLLVL.

The rearrangement uses TRBV25-1 and TRBJ1-4, with 11 bases lining up with TRBD1. The V gene's germline CDR1 is MGHDK and CDR2 SYGVNS. The CDR3 loop spans 18 amino acids. V was pared by 7 bases and J by 7 bases, with 17 bases of the junction left unmatched. CDR3 in amino acids: CASKPTRTGGVASEKLFF. In DNA, the CDR3 is TGTGCCAGCAAACCAACGCGGACAGGGGGCGTCGCTAGTGAAAAACTGTTTTTT.

This clonotype was seen more than once but under ten times. The chain recombines TRBV18 with TRBJ2-1, with TRBD1 as a possible D gene (5 bases). Trimming left V 5 bases short and J 12 bases short, with 11 bases between. This CDR3 is built from 11 residues. Germline-derived CDR1 and CDR2 are KGHSH and LQKENI. The CDR3 DNA sequence: TGTGCCAGCTCATCTGCGCAGGGGCAGTTCTTC. Translated: CASSSAQGQFF.

J is TRBJ2-7 and V is TRBV3-1, with 15 positions matching TRBD2. The CDR3 length is 19 residues. Germline CDR1 LGHDT, CDR2 YNNKEL (reference sequence). After removal of 5 bases from V and 1 base from J, the junction contained 12 bases not matched to a gene. CDR3 sequence: CASSGADGTSGRYSYEQYF. The CDR3 bases are TGTGCCAGCAGCGGGGCTGATGGGACTAGCGGGAGGTATTCCTACGAGCAGTACTTC.

The chain is built from TRBV7-9 and TRBJ2-4; the match to TRBD2 covers 7 bases. Matching the DNA end better, TRBJ2-5 makes the J call doubtful. CDR1 SEHNR and CDR2 FQNEAQ come from the germline V gene (reference sequence). The CDR3 covers 14 residues. The CDR3 sequence: CASSLAGGRTTQYF. As DNA, the CDR3 is TGTGCCAGCAGCTTAGCAGGCGGGAGAACGACCCAGTACTTC.

The rearrangement links TRBV10-3 to TRBJ2-1; 7 nucleotides match TRBD1. Matching the DNA end better, TRBJ2-7 makes the J call doubtful. The length of the CDR3 is 15 residues. CDR1 is ENHRY and CDR2 is SYGVKD in the germline V gene. CDR3 in amino acids: CAIKGETGMYNEQYF. Written as DNA, the CDR3 is TGTGCCATCAAGGGCGAGACAGGGATGTACAATGAGCAGTACTTC.

V and J are TRBV20-1 and TRBJ2-5; D is uncertain. From germline, CDR1 is DFQATT and CDR2 SNEGSKA (reference sequence). The V and J ends lost 2 bases and 2 bases respectively, with 6 bases between them. This CDR3 comprises 12 residues. Here the CDR3 reads CSARSGQETQYF. In DNA, the CDR3 is TGCAGTGCTAGAAGTGGGCAAGAGACCCAGTACTTC.

This rearrangement joins TRBV11-2 to TRBJ1-4, with D unresolved. The CDR3 is 16 residues long. Germline lookup yields CDR1 SGHAT and CDR2 FQNNGV. The V and J ends lost 0 bases and 13 bases respectively, with 21 bases between them. The CDR3 region has the DNA TGTGCCAGCAGCTTAGATGGCGGTGTGTCTCGCCGATTACTGTTTTTT. Residues: CASSLDGGVSRRLLFF.

V is TRBV30 and J is TRBJ2-7; maybe TRBD2 (7 bases). This CDR3 contains 14 residues. The V gene lost 2 bases and the J gene lost 1 base, with 12 bases spanning the gap. CDR1 and CDR2 from the germline V gene are GTSNPN and SVGIG (reference sequence). The CDR3 DNA follows: TGTGCCTGGAGTATGGGGGGGGCGTCCTACGAGCAGTACTTC. This gives the protein CAWSMGGASYEQYF.

This rearrangement joins TRBV7-9 to TRBJ1-5; no clear D gene. The CDR3 runs to 17 residues. Trimming stripped 5 bases from V and 4 bases from J, with 21 bases between. Germline values: CDR1 SEHNR, CDR2 FQNEAQ (reference sequence). CDR3 nucleotide sequence: TGTGCCAGCAGCCCTAACCCAAATTGGGCCTTTAATCAGCCCCAGCATTTT. This codes for CASSPNPNWAFNQPQHF.

Ten or more counts support this clonotype. This chain joins TRBV10-3 and TRBJ2-7; 8 bases are a match to TRBD1. V lost 8 bases and J lost 3; bases outside the gene matches: 6. Germline V gene lookup returns CDR1 ENHRY and CDR2 SYGVKD. This CDR3 is 13 amino acids long. As DNA, the CDR3 is TGTGCCATCTCGGGACAGGAGATCTACGAGCAGTACTTC. This sequence encodes CAISGQEIYEQYF.

This clonotype was found many times. The chain couples TRBV20-1 to TRBJ2-7; maybe TRBD1 (5 bases). The CDR3 runs 14 residues. CDR1 and CDR2 from the germline V gene are DFQATT and SNEGSKA (reference sequence). The ends were cut back, 3 bases at V and 0 bases at J, with 12 bases in the middle. The CDR3 loop reads CSASLQGSSYEQYF. In DNA, the CDR3 is TGCAGTGCTAGTCTCCAGGGCAGCTCCTACGAGCAGTACTTC.

This clonotype was counted between two and nine times. Relative to the germline gene, one junction end is altered; a read error may explain this. J is TRBJ2-1 and V is TRBV7-2, with 11 bases fitting TRBD2. The CDR3 is 16 residues long. Germline V gene lookup returns CDR1 SGHTA and CDR2 FQGNSA. CDR3 sequence: CASSLAGTSGYNEQFF. CDR3 sequence (DNA): TGCGCCAGCAGCTTGGCCGGGACTAGCGGTTACAATGAGCAGTTCTTC.

As for this clonotype: A much larger clone sits a single nucleotide away, making a read error possible. The V gene is TRBV28, the J gene TRBJ2-7, with TRBD2 matching 7 bases. Germline V gene sequence: CDR1 MDHEN, CDR2 SYDVKM. CDR3 length equals 15 residues. CDR3 bases: TGTGCCAGCAGTTTATCTGCGGGAGTAGACAACGAGCGGTACTTC. Protein sequence: CASSLSAGVDNERYF.

The V and J genes are TRBV29-1 and TRBJ1-2; TRBD1 matches at 10 bases. Germline lookup yields CDR1 SQVTM and CDR2 ANQGSEA. CDR3 length equals 17 residues. The J segment lost 3 bases and the V segment lost 4 bases, leaving 14 bases of the junction unmatched. Here the CDR3 DNA reads TGCAGCGTTGGCCCCAGCCCATTAGGACAGGGGGACTATGGCTACACCTTC. Translating it yields CSVGPSPLGQGDYGYTF.

This clonotype was recorded a few times. The chain employs TRBV6-6 and TRBJ2-5; D remains ambiguous. V dropped 7 bases and J dropped 0 bases, with 15 bases sitting between them. The CDR3 totals 15 residues. Per germline, CDR1 MNHNY and CDR2 SVGAGI (reference sequence). The CDR3 spells CASTSRGQNQETQYF. CDR3 sequence (DNA): TGTGCCAGCACCTCGCGAGGCCAAAACCAAGAGACCCAGTACTTC.

There are a few counts of this clonotype. This chain uses TRBV13 with TRBJ1-4; D gene ambiguous. The germline V gene has CDR1 PRHDT and CDR2 FYEKMQ (reference sequence). V lost 5 bases to trimming and J lost 2 bases, with 6 bases between them. The CDR3 extends over 13 amino acids. The CDR3 is CASSEFTNEKLFF. The DNA for the CDR3 is TGTGCCAGCAGCGAGTTTACTAATGAAAAACTGTTTTTT.

There are many counts of this clonotype. This chain links TRBV9 with TRBJ1-4; D remains unclear. The CDR3 spans 17 residues. Germline V gene sequence: CDR1 SGDLS, CDR2 YYNGEE. Trimming left V 2 bases short and J 0 bases short, with 14 bases between. Written as DNA, the CDR3 is TGTGCCAGCAGCGTTTCTTACGGATCCTCAACTAATGAAAAACTGTTTTTT. It encodes CASSVSYGSSTNEKLFF.

This clonotype was seen more than once but under ten times. The chain carries TRBV5-6 and TRBJ2-1; D unresolved. Trimming stripped 4 bases from V and 5 bases from J, with 22 bases between. CDR1 and CDR2 (germline): SGHDT, YYEEEE. CDR3 length: 17 residues. In nucleotides, the CDR3 is TGTGCCAGCAGCCCCCCAAATGCGGCTAGGATGGACAATGAGCAGTTCTTC. Its protein product is CASSPPNAARMDNEQFF.

Of note for this clonotype: An end of the junction does not agree with germline; a read error may underlie this. V and J are TRBV20-1 and TRBJ1-2; no clear D gene. Germline V CDR1 and CDR2: DFQATT, SNEGSKA (reference sequence). This CDR3 has 11 amino acids. The chain's CDR3 is CSARVRDGYTF. In nucleotides, the CDR3 is TGCAGCGCTAGAGTCAGAGATGGCTACACCTTC.

This clonotype was recorded a few times. V gene TRBV7-9 combines with J gene TRBJ1-2, with D hard to call. The ends were cut back, 5 bases at V and 0 bases at J, with 7 bases in the middle. Per the germline V gene, CDR1 is SEHNR and CDR2 is FQNEAQ (reference sequence). This CDR3 has 13 amino acids. CDR3 loop: CASSLQPNYGYTF. The CDR3 coding sequence is TGTGCCAGCAGCCTACAGCCTAACTATGGCTACACCTTC.

About this clonotype itself: A much bigger clone sits one base away, suggesting this may be a read error. V and J are TRBV7-3 and TRBJ2-5; a weak D match, TRBD1 (6 bases). Germline values: CDR1 SGHTA, CDR2 FQGTGA. The CDR3 consists of 13 residues. V was clipped by 5 bases and J by 11 bases, with 18 bases between them. The CDR3 is CASSVGAHNEQYF. The CDR3 region has the DNA TGTGCCAGCAGCGTGGGGGCTCACAATGAGCAGTACTTC.